A selection of T cell receptor beta chains follows, all from one sample in a study of shared clonotypes between healthy human individuals. The protocol was immunoSEQ multiplex PCR, while the TCRdb copy is restricted to in-frame clones and leaves out a portion. The repertoire includes 2.3 million or so clones, just over 90% of them detected once, and 0.39% sits in the top ten. The specimen sequenced was naive CD4+ T cells from PBMCs. These receptors originate from a man aged 18 to 30 in good health. Some clones in this sample may be carry-over from other donors' samples. The CDR3 runs from the conserved cysteine through the conserved F or W. D genes are given only for firm matches. Clone size is shown for a subset of rows, as once, few, many or a class of expanded clone.

clone_size	v_call	j_call	d_call	cdr3_aa	cdr3_nt
few	TRBV28	TRBJ1-1	NA	CASSPRRENTEAFF	TGTGCCAGCAGTCCGAGAAGGGAGAACACTGAAGCTTTCTTT
NA	TRBV11-2	TRBJ2-5	NA	CASSRDFRGRGETQYF	TGTGCCAGCAGCAGGGACTTCAGAGGTCGAGGAGAGACCCAGTACTTC
NA	TRBV2	TRBJ2-3	TRBD2	CASSDRGRKGDTQYF	TGTGCCAGCAGTGACCGCGGGAGGAAGGGAGATACGCAGTATTTT
NA	TRBV18	TRBJ2-3	NA	CASSAATDTQYF	TGTGCCAGCTCCGCGGCGACAGATACGCAGTATTTT
NA	TRBV6-1	TRBJ1-5	TRBD1	CASRGTVNQPQHF	TGTGCCAGCAGGGGGACAGTCAATCAGCCCCAGCATTTT
NA	TRBV29-1	TRBJ1-2	NA	CSARLNYGYTF	TGCAGCGCTAGACTAAACTATGGCTACACCTTC
NA	TRBV19	TRBJ1-5	TRBD1	CASSRQGGDQPQHF	TGTGCCAGTAGTAGGCAGGGGGGTGATCAGCCCCAGCATTTT
NA	TRBV6-5	TRBJ2-2	TRBD1	CASRWDRSAGELFF	TGTGCCAGCAGATGGGACAGGTCAGCCGGGGAGCTGTTTTTT
once	TRBV5-4	TRBJ2-7	TRBD2	CASSPTSGSFYEQYF	TGTGCCAGCAGTCCCACTAGCGGGAGCTTCTACGAGCAGTACTTC
NA	TRBV2	TRBJ1-5	NA	CASSGDSPNQPQHF	TGTGCCAGCAGTGGAGATAGCCCCAATCAGCCCCAGCATTTT
NA	TRBV28	TRBJ2-7	TRBD1	CASSEPGQGAVHEQYF	TGTGCCAGTAGTGAGCCGGGACAGGGGGCCGTGCACGAGCAGTACTTC
few	TRBV27	TRBJ1-5	NA	CASKIRQDNQPQHF	TGTGCCAGCAAAATCCGACAGGACAATCAGCCCCAGCATTTT
NA	TRBV5-4	TRBJ2-7	NA	CASSWVSADEQYF	TGTGCCAGCAGCTGGGTCAGCGCGGACGAGCAGTACTTC
NA	TRBV19	TRBJ2-1	NA	CASILENEQFF	TGTGCCAGTATTTTGGAGAATGAGCAGTTCTTC
NA	TRBV9	TRBJ2-2	TRBD1	CASSSRGLHTGELFF	TGTGCCAGCAGCTCCAGGGGGTTGCACACCGGGGAGCTGTTTTTT
NA	TRBV19	TRBJ2-4	NA	CASSIERTLRNIQYF	TGTGCCAGTAGTATAGAGCGGACTCTACGGAACATTCAGTACTTC
NA	TRBV5-6	TRBJ2-3	NA	CASSLRSTDTQYF	TGTGCCAGCAGCTTGAGGAGCACAGATACGCAGTATTTT
few	TRBV19	TRBJ1-1	NA	CASRRRTEAFF	TGTGCCAGTAGACGGCGCACTGAAGCTTTCTTT
NA	TRBV18	TRBJ2-7	TRBD2	CASSTPGLAGVEQYF	TGTGCCAGCTCAACACCGGGACTAGCGGGAGTCGAGCAGTACTTC
NA	TRBV7-2	TRBJ2-2	NA	CASSFQGTGELFF	TGTGCCAGCAGCTTCCAGGGTACCGGGGAGCTGTTTTTT
NA	TRBV5-1	TRBJ1-5	TRBD1	CASSYGQGNQPQHF	TGCGCCAGCAGCTACGGACAGGGCAATCAGCCCCAGCATTTT
NA	TRBV6-1	TRBJ2-7	NA	CASSALSGSYEQYF	TGTGCCAGCAGTGCTCTTAGCGGCTCCTACGAGCAGTACTTC
NA	TRBV28	TRBJ1-3	NA	CASSTTVTGNTIYF	TGTGCCAGCAGTACGACAGTAACTGGAAACACCATATATTTT